The clone carrying this T cell receptor beta chain was seen only a few times. This record comes from a study of blood T cell repertoires in COVID-19. In the study overall: Specimens from acute and convalescent COVID-19 originated in the United States, Italy and Spain.

Germline loops: CDR1 MDHEN, CDR2 SYDVKM. Trimming took off 2 bases at V and 4 bases at J, with 16 bases between the two ends. The CDR3 length is 16 residues. Using immunoSEQ multiplex PCR, the repertoire was profiled, and TCRdb retains in-frame clones only, with some absent. The top ten clones hold about 1.7% of a sample with a few hundred thousand clones, roughly 88% of them seen once. The genes are TRBV28 and TRBJ2-3, with a possible D match to TRBD2 (6 bases). Sample: peripheral blood. The TCR was taken from a woman aged 50 to 60 with acute or convalescent COVID-19. The CDR3 region is CASSLTRSGPADTQYF. DNA of the CDR3: TGTGCCAGCAGTTTAACCCGGAGCGGGCCCGCAGATACGCAGTATTTT. The whole variable domain, remainder taken from reference TRBV28 and TRBJ2-3, is DVKVTQSSRYLVKRTGEKVFLECVQDMDHENMFWYRQDPGLGLRLIYFSYDVKMKEKGDIPEGYSVSREKKERFSLILESASTNQTSMYLCASSLTRSGPADTQYFGPGTRLTVL.